This T cell receptor beta chain was sequenced during a study of cytomegalovirus exposure and HLA in healthy donors. Study-level points and caveats: In vitro work confirmed that a few CMV-associated chains recognize CMV antigens.

About this clone itself: Its antigen is unidentified.

V lost 5 bases and J lost 1, with 14 bases in between. Germline loops: CDR1 LNHDA, CDR2 SQIVND (reference sequence). The CDR3 runs 15 residues. PCR was performed using 60 Vbeta and 13 Jbeta primers. Method: immunoSEQ multiplex PCR; TCRdb's copy keeps in-frame clones and lacks some. In the table there are 150,000 to 250,000 clones, 79% of which are singletons. The sequenced sample was PBMCs. This TCR came from a woman between 25 and 40 years old in good health and CMV-seropositive. The J gene is TRBJ1-1, the V gene TRBV19; D is undetermined. CDR3 DNA: TGTGCCAGTAGTGCGCCCTTGCGGCAGAACACTGAAGCTTTCTTT. Its translation is CASSAPLRQNTEAFF.